This TCR beta chain is drawn from a study of CD8 T cells in ankylosing spondylitis. Study results and caveats: The study identified a TCR beta motif of fewer than 10 highly homologous variants that appeared characteristic of ankylosing spondylitis blood. Reactive arthritis synovial fluid and blood were previously reported to contain some motif variants. Disease-associated clones were CD8+ and fairly uncommon in peripheral blood. Reported data indicate significant enrichment of disease-linked clones within matched ankylosing spondylitis synovial fluid.

The table lists this clonotype with a few counts. Antigen: not known. The CDR3 totals 16 residues. With V trimmed by 3 bases and J by 5 bases, 10 bases remained unmatched. CDR1 and CDR2 (germline): KGHDR, SFDVKD. By quantitative 5'-RACE with molecular barcodes, the TCR beta libraries were made. TCRdb re-derived calls from the 5' RACE reads in MiXCR, one entry per CDR3 protein. The repertoire includes about 500,000 distinct CDR3 sequences, 9.5% to 15% of them detected once, and 6.5% to 7% sits in the top ten. This TCR derives from a male donor with ankylosing spondylitis. V and J are TRBV24-1 and TRBJ2-7; 9 nucleotides line up with TRBD1. Sequenced input: blood, either unsorted or a sorted T cell fraction (not recorded which). The CDR3 sequence is CATSDGRTGEIDEQYF. DNA of the CDR3: TGTGCCACCAGTGATGGACGGACAGGGGAGATCGACGAGCAGTACTTC.